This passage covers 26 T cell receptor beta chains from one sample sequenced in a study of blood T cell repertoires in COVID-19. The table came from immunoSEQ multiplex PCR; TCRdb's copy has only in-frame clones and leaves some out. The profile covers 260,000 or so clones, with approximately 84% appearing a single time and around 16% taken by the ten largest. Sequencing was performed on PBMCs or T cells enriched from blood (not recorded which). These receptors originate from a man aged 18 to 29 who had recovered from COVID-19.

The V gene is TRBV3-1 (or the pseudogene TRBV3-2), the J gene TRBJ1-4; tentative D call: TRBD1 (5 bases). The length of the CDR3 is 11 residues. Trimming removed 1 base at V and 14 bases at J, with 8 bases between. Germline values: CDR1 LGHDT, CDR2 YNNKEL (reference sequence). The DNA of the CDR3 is TGTGCCAGCAGCCAAGGGAGGGGCCTGTTTTTT. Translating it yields CASSQGRGLFF.

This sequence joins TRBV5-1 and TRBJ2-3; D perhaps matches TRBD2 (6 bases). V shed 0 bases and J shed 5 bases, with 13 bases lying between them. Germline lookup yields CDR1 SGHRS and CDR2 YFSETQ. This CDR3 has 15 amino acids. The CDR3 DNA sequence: TGCGCCAGCAGCTTGGATGCCGGGAGTGGAGATACGCAGTATTTT. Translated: CASSLDAGSGDTQYF.

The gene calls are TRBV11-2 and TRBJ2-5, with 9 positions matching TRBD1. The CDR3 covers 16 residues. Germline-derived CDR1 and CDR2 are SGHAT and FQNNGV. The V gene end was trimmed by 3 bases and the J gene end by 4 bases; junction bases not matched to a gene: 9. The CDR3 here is CASSFQQGALGETQYF. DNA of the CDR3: TGTGCCAGCAGCTTCCAACAGGGGGCGCTTGGAGAGACCCAGTACTTC.

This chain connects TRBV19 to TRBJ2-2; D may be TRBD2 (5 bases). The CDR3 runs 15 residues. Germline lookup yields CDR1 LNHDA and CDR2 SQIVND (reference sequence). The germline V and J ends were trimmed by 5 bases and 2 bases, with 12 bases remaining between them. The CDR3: CASSVRDPNTGELFF. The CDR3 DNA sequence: TGTGCCAGTAGTGTCCGGGATCCAAACACCGGGGAGCTGTTTTTT.

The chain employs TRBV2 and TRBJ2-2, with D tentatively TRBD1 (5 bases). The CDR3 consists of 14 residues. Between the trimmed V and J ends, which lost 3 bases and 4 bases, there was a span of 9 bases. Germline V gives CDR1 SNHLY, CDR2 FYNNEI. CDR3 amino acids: CASSEQGSTGELFF. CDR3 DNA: TGTGCCAGCAGTGAGCAGGGAAGCACCGGGGAGCTGTTTTTT. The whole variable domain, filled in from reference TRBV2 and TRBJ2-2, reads EPEVTQTPSHQVTQMGQEVILRCVPISNHLYFYWYRQILGQKVEFLVSFYNNEISEKSEIFDDQFSVERPDGSNFTLKIRSTKLEDSAMYFCASSEQGSTGELFFGEGSRLTVL.

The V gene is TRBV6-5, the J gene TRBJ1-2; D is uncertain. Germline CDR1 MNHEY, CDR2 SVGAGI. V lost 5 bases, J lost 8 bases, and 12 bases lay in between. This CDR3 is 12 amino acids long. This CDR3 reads CASSPSSGGYTF. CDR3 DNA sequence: TGTGCCAGCAGTCCTAGCTCGGGCGGCTACACCTTC.

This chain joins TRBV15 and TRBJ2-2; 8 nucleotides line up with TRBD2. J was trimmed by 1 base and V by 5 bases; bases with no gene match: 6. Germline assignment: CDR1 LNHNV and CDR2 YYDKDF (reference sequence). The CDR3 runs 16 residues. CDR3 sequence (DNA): TGTGCCACCAGCCGGCGGGCGGGGGGGAACACCGGGGAGCTGTTTTTT. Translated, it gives CATSRRAGGNTGELFF.

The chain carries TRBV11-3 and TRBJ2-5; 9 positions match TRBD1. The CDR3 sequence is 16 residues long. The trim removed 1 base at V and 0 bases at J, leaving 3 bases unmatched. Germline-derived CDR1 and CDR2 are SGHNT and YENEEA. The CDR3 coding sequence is TGTGCCAGCAGCTTAGGGACAGGGGTGTACCAAGAGACCCAGTACTTC. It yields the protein CASSLGTGVYQETQYF.

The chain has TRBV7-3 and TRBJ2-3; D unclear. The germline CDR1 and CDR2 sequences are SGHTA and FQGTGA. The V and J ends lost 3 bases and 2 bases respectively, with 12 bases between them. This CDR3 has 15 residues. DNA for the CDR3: TGTGCCAGCAGCTTTGCTAGTGGAGCCACAGATACGCAGTATTTT. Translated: CASSFASGATDTQYF. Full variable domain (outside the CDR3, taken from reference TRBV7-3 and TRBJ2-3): GAGVSQTPSNKVTEKGKYVELRCDPISGHTALYWYRQSLGQGPEFLIYFQGTGAADDSGLPNDRFFAVRPEGSVSTLKIQRTERGDSAVYLCASSFASGATDTQYFGPGTRLTVL.

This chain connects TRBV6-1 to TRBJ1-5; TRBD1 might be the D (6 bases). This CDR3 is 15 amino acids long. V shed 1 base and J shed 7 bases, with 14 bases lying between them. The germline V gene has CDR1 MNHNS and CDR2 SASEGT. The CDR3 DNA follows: TGTGCCAGCAGTGAAGAGGGAGGGGGGGGCCAGCCCCAGCATTTT. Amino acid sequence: CASSEEGGGGQPQHF.

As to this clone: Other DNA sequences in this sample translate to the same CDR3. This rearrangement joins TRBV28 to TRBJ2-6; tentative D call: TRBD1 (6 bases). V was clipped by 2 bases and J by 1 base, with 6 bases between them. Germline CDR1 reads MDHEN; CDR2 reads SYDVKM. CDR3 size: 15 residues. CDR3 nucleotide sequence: TGTGCCAGCAGTTTACAGGGGTCTGGGGCCAACGTCCTGACTTTC. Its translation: CASSLQGSGANVLTF.

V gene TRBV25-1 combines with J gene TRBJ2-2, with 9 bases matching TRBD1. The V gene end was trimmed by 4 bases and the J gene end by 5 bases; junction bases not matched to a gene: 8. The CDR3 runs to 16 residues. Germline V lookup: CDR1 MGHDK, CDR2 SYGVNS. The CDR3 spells CASSARDRAPTGELFF. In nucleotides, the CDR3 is TGTGCCAGCAGTGCCCGGGACAGGGCCCCAACCGGGGAGCTGTTTTTT.

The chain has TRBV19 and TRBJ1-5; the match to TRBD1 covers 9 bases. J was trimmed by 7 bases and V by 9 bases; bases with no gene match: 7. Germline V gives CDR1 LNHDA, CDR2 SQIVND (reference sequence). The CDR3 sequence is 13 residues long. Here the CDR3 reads CASTGQGGQPQHF. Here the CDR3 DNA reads TGTGCCAGCACGGGACAGGGCGGGCAGCCCCAGCATTTT.

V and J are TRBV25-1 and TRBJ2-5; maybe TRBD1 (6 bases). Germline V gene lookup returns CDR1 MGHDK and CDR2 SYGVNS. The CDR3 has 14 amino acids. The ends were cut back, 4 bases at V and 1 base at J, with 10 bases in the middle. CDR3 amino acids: CASSVQGIQETQYF. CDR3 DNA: TGTGCCAGCAGTGTACAGGGCATCCAAGAGACCCAGTACTTC.

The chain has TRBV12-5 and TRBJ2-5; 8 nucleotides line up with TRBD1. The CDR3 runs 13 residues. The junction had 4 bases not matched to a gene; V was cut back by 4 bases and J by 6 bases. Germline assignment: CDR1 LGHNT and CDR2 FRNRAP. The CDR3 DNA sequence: TGTGCTAGTGGTTACAGGGGGGCGAAGACCCAGTACTTC. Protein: CASGYRGAKTQYF.

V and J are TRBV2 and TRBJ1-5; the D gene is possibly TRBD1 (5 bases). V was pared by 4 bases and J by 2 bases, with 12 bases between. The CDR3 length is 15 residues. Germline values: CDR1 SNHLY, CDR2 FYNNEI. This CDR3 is CASSGNRLGNQPQHF. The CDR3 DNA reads TGTGCCAGCAGTGGAAACAGGTTGGGCAATCAGCCCCAGCATTTT.

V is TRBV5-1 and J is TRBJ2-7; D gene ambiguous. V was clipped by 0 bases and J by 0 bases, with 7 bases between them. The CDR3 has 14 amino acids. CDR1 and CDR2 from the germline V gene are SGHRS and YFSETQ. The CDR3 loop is CASSLEATSYEQYF. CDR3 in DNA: TGCGCCAGCAGCTTGGAAGCCACCTCCTACGAGCAGTACTTC.

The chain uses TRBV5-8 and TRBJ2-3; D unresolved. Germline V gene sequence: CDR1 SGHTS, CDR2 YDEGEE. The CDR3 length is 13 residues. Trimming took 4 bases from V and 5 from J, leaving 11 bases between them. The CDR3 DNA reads TGTGCCAGCAGCCCCCGAGAAAAAGATACGCAGTATTTT. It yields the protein CASSPREKDTQYF.

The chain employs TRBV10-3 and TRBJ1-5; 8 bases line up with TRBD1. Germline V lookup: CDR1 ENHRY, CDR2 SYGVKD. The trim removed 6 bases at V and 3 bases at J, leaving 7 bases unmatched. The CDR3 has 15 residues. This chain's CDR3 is CAIREDRADNQPQHF. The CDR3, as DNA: TGTGCCATCAGGGAGGACAGGGCGGACAATCAGCCCCAGCATTTT.

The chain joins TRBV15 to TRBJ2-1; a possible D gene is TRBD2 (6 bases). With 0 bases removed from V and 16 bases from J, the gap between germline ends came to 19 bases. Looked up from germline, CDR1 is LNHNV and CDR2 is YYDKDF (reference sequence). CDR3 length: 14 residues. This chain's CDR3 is CATSRDKIAAGSFF. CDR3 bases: TGTGCCACCAGCAGAGATAAGATTGCTGCGGGAAGCTTCTTC.

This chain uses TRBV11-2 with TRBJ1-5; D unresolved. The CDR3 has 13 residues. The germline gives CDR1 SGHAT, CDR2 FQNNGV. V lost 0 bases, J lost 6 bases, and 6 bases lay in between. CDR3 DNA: TGTGCCAGCAGCTTAGATCTAACTCAGCCCCAGCATTTT. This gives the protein CASSLDLTQPQHF. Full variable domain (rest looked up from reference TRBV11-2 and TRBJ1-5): EAGVAQSPRYKIIEKRQSVAFWCNPISGHATLYWYQQILGQGPKLLIQFQNNGVVDDSQLPKDRFSAERLKGVDSTLKIQPAKLEDSAVYLCASSLDLTQPQHFGDGTRLSIL.

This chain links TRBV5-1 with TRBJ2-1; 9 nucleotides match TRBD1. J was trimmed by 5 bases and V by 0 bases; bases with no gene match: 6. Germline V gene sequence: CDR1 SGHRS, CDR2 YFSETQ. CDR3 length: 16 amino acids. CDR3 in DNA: TGCGCCAGCAGCTTGGTTGGGACAGGGTTCGACAATGAGCAGTTCTTC. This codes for CASSLVGTGFDNEQFF. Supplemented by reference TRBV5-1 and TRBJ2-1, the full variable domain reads KAGVTQTPRYLIKTRGQQVTLSCSPISGHRSVSWYQQTPGQGLQFLFEYFSETQRNKGNFPGRFSGRQFSNSRSEMNVSTLELGDSALYLCASSLVGTGFDNEQFFGPGTRLTVL.

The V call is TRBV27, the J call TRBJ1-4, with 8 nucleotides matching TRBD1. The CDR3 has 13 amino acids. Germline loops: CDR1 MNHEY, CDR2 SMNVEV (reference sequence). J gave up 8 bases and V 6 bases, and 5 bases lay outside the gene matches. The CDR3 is CASSPDRAEKLFF. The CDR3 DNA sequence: TGTGCCAGCAGCCCGGACAGGGCCGAAAAACTGTTTTTT.

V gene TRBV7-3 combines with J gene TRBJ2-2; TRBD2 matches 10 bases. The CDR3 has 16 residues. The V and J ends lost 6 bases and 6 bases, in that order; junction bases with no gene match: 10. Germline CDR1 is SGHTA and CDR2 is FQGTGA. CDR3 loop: CASSTSSGSPPGELFF. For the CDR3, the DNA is TGTGCCAGCAGTACCTCTAGCGGGAGCCCTCCCGGGGAGCTGTTTTTT.

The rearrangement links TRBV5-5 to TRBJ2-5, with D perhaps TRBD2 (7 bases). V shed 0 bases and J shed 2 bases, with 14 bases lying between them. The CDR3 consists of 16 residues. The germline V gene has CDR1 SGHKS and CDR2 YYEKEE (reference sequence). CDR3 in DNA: TGTGCCAGCAGCTTGGCCGCGGGGGCCGGACAAGAGACCCAGTACTTC. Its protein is CASSLAAGAGQETQYF.

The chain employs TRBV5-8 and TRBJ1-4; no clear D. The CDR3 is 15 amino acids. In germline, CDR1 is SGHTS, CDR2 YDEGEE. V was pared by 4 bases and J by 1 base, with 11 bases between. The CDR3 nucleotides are TGTGCCAGCAGCCCTTACATCCAAACTAATGAAAAACTGTTTTTT. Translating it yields CASSPYIQTNEKLFF.